A single sample is the source of the 13 T cell receptor beta chains below, sequenced in a study of blood T cell repertoires in COVID-19. Measured with immunoSEQ multiplex PCR; TCRdb has only the in-frame clones, and not every one. The data show fewer than 250,000 clones, around 80% seen once. The sample comprised peripheral blood. The source is a human donor in a cohort sampled during active COVID-19.

The chain joins TRBV5-4 to TRBJ2-7; possible D gene TRBD1, 5 bases. The CDR3 has 15 residues. V gave up 2 bases and J gave up 0 bases, with 12 bases separating them. CDR1 is SGHNT and CDR2 is YYREEE in the germline V gene (reference sequence). The CDR3 DNA reads TGTGCCAGCAGCTTCCCCGACAGTAGCTCCTACGAGCAGTACTTC. It specifies CASSFPDSSSYEQYF. The entire variable domain, with the rest obtained from reference TRBV5-4 and TRBJ2-7, is as follows: ETGVTQSPTHLIKTRGQQVTLRCSSQSGHNTVSWYQQALGQGPQFIFQYYREEENGRGNFPPRFSGLQFPNYSSELNVNALELDDSALYLCASSFPDSSSYEQYFGPGTRLTVT.

The J gene is TRBJ2-7, the V gene TRBV2; D might be TRBD1 (6 bases). This CDR3 spans 12 amino acids. CDR1 is SNHLY and CDR2 is FYNNEI in the germline V gene. Trimming pared 6 bases from V and 3 bases from J, leaving 9 bases between. CDR3 nucleotide sequence: TGTGCCAGCAGCCTGGACAGCTACGAGCAGTACTTC. Translating it yields CASSLDSYEQYF.

V and J are TRBV27 and TRBJ2-1; D ambiguous. Deletions cut 2 bases from V and 8 bases from J, with 13 bases between. Germline CDR1 is MNHEY and CDR2 is SMNVEV (reference sequence). The CDR3 is made up of 14 amino acids. The CDR3, as DNA: TGTGCCAGCAGTTTACCATCCCAGGATTATGAGCAGTTCTTC. Its translation is CASSLPSQDYEQFF.

The CDR3 coding sequence is TGTGCCAGCAGTGAAGCGCTTCCGGGGATCTTCTCTGGAAACACCATATATTTT. Amino acids: CASSEALPGIFSGNTIYF. This sequence joins TRBV2 and TRBJ1-3; D is ambiguous. The V gene's germline CDR1 is SNHLY and CDR2 FYNNEI. The CDR3 loop spans 18 amino acids. V lost 0 bases, J lost 0 bases, and 15 bases lay in between.

The rearrangement uses TRBV7-2 and TRBJ2-2, with 10 bases fitting TRBD2. Germline CDR1 and CDR2: SGHTA and FQGNSA. The CDR3 covers 16 residues. Trimming took 2 bases from V and 5 from J; bases not matched to a gene: 5. The CDR3 region is CASSLLAGAGTGELFF. The CDR3 region has the DNA TGTGCCAGCAGCTTACTAGCGGGAGCGGGGACCGGGGAGCTGTTTTTT.

The chain couples TRBV10-3 to TRBJ1-4; D uncertain. The CDR3 loop spans 15 amino acids. Germline values: CDR1 ENHRY, CDR2 SYGVKD. V lost 0 bases and J 0 bases, leaving 5 bases between the germline ends. The CDR3 bases are TGTGCCATCAGTGAGTCTTTATCAACTAATGAAAAACTGTTTTTT. Residues: CAISESLSTNEKLFF.

In its sample, this clone was seen once. This chain connects TRBV3-1 (or the pseudogene TRBV3-2) to TRBJ1-4; the match to TRBD1 covers 10 bases. The CDR3 is 15 residues long. Germline CDR1 LGHDT, CDR2 YNNKEL (reference sequence). V lost 5 bases and J lost 4; bases outside the gene matches: 4. CDR3 in amino acids: CASSTTGGGNEKLFF. For the CDR3, the DNA is TGTGCCAGCAGCACGACAGGGGGCGGTAATGAAAAACTGTTTTTT.

J is TRBJ1-2 and V is TRBV5-4; 8 nucleotides match TRBD1. The CDR3 loop spans 14 amino acids. J lost 5 bases, V lost 4 bases, and 7 bases had no gene match. The germline gives CDR1 SGHNT, CDR2 YYREEE (reference sequence). The CDR3 loop is CASSLGQVEYGYTF. In DNA, the CDR3 is TGTGCCAGCAGCCTGGGACAGGTAGAATATGGCTACACCTTC.

The chain recombines TRBV5-1 with TRBJ2-1; TRBD1 is a possible D gene (6 bases). Trimming stripped 3 bases from V and 5 bases from J, with 12 bases between. The CDR3 length is 14 residues. Germline V gene data show CDR1 as SGHRS and CDR2 as YFSETQ. Here the CDR3 reads CASSSTGPNNEQFF. CDR3 DNA: TGCGCCAGCAGCTCGACAGGACCCAACAATGAGCAGTTCTTC. The whole variable domain, filled in from reference TRBV5-1 and TRBJ2-1, reads KAGVTQTPRYLIKTRGQQVTLSCSPISGHRSVSWYQQTPGQGLQFLFEYFSETQRNKGNFPGRFSGRQFSNSRSEMNVSTLELGDSALYLCASSSTGPNNEQFFGPGTRLTVL.

This chain uses TRBV5-6 with TRBJ2-3; 12 bases map to TRBD2. V shed 3 bases, J shed 0 bases, and the junction held 8 bases outside the gene matches. This CDR3 spans 18 amino acids. From germline, CDR1 is SGHDT and CDR2 YYEEEE. CDR3 DNA sequence: TGTGCCAGCAGCTCCCTAGCGGGGGGGCTGTTGAGCACAGATACGCAGTATTTT. Its protein product is CASSSLAGGLLSTDTQYF.

The chain recombines TRBV10-2 with TRBJ2-3; 9 bases map to TRBD2. From germline, CDR1 is WSHSY and CDR2 SAAADI. The CDR3 runs 15 residues. The trim removed 2 bases at V and 4 bases at J, leaving 4 bases unmatched. The CDR3 DNA sequence: TGCGCCAGCAGTGAGACAGCGGGAGGTGCAGATACGCAGTATTTT. It specifies CASSETAGGADTQYF.

The V call is TRBV6-5, the J call TRBJ2-7; 9 positions match TRBD1. Germline V CDR1 and CDR2: MNHEY, SVGAGI. CDR3 length equals 15 residues. Trimming removed 10 bases from V and 2 bases from J; junction bases left unmatched: 12. This chain's CDR3 is CATRTGESGTYEQYF. CDR3 nucleotide sequence: TGTGCCACCCGGACAGGGGAAAGCGGCACCTACGAGCAGTACTTC.

This clone has more than one count but fewer than ten. Other DNA sequences from this sample encode an identical CDR3 as well. The chain couples TRBV18 to TRBJ1-6; D unresolved. Germline loops: CDR1 KGHSH, CDR2 LQKENI. This CDR3 is 15 amino acids long. The V end lost 3 bases, the J end lost 0 bases, and 6 bases lay between the germline ends. The CDR3 sequence: CASSPDSSYNSPLHF. The CDR3 DNA sequence: TGTGCCAGCTCACCCGATAGCTCCTATAATTCACCCCTCCACTTT.